The present T cell receptor (beta chain) was sequenced within a study of blood T cell repertoires in COVID-19. The CDR3 totals 16 residues. Losses at the gene ends were 3 bases for V and 1 base for J; bases not matched to a gene: 7. Germline V gene data show CDR1 as DFQATT and CDR2 as SNEGSKA (reference sequence). Participants, roughly 18 to 100 years old, spanned 25 or so US areas. The protocol was immunoSEQ multiplex PCR, while the TCRdb copy is restricted to in-frame clones and leaves out a portion. This table has 140,000 to 150,000 clones, just under 85% appearing once. The TCR originated in a woman aged 40 to 49 who had recovered from COVID-19. The chain recombines TRBV20-1 with TRBJ2-3, with 10 bases aligning to TRBD2. The sequenced material came from PBMCs or T cells enriched from blood (not recorded which). In nucleotides, the CDR3 is TGCAGTGCTAGTGGCCTAGCGGGAGTCGGCACAGATACGCAGTATTTT. Protein: CSASGLAGVGTDTQYF.